These 18 T cell receptor beta chains share one sample of origin, sequenced in a study of T cells in Graves' hyperthyroidism and ophthalmopathy. Template material for amplifying TCR beta CDR3 regions consisted of RNA transcripts. An initial round of RT-PCR targeting the TCR CDR3 relied on the HTBI primer set. In TCRdb, the multiplex PCR reads were re-called with MiXCR into one record per CDR3 protein. The sample carries around 620,000 distinct CDR3 sequences, around 16% recorded once. The sample taken for sequencing was blood. All receptors derive from a young woman with Graves' hyperthyroidism.

This chain uses TRBV20-1 with TRBJ1-1, with TRBD1 matching 8 bases. CDR1 and CDR2 from the germline V gene are DFQATT and SNEGSKA (reference sequence). This CDR3 has 17 residues. V lost 1 base, J lost 3 bases, and 13 bases stayed unmatched. The chain's CDR3 is CSARVQGANSLDTEAFF. The CDR3 region has the DNA TGCAGTGCTAGAGTTCAGGGGGCGAATTCGTTGGACACTGAAGCTTTCTTT.

The gene calls are TRBV29-1 and TRBJ2-2, with unresolved D. This CDR3 region has 12 residues. CDR1 is SQVTM, CDR2 ANQGSEA, per germline. V was pared by 7 bases and J by 5 bases, with 11 bases between. The CDR3 reads CSAWGLTGELFF. As DNA, the CDR3 is TGCAGCGCTTGGGGTCTAACCGGGGAGCTGTTTTTT.

This clonotype turned up a few times. The chain uses TRBV6-1 and TRBJ2-5; D might be TRBD1 or TRBD2, each matching 5 bases. Germline V CDR1 and CDR2: MNHNS, SASEGT. There are 14 residues in the CDR3. Between the trimmed V and J ends, which lost 5 bases and 1 base, there was a span of 11 bases. CDR3 DNA: TGTGCCAGCAGTTTACCGGGGCTCCAAGAGACCCAGTACTTC. Translation: CASSLPGLQETQYF.

There are a few counts of this clonotype. The chain couples TRBV30 to TRBJ2-1; weak D call: TRBD1 (6 bases). The CDR3 is 14 residues long. CDR1 and CDR2 (germline): GTSNPN, SVGIG (reference sequence). Trimming took off 5 bases at V and 6 bases at J, with 17 bases between the two ends. The CDR3 reads CAWSRGNPPNEQFF. The CDR3 DNA follows: TGTGCCTGGTCCAGGGGAAATCCACCCAATGAGCAGTTCTTC.

This clonotype has a count of ten or more. For the CDR3, the DNA is TGTGCCATCAGTGTGGACAGGGCGGGGGACGAGCAGTACTTC. Translated: CAISVDRAGDEQYF. The chain combines TRBV10-3 with TRBJ2-7; tentatively, D is TRBD1 (8 bases). Per the germline V gene, CDR1 is ENHRY and CDR2 is SYGVKD. The CDR3 loop spans 14 amino acids. The V and J ends lost 4 bases and 5 bases respectively, with 15 bases between them.

This sequence joins TRBV7-2 and TRBJ2-3; 10 bases align to TRBD2. The J segment lost 3 bases and the V segment lost 1 base, leaving 13 bases of the junction unmatched. The CDR3 consists of 19 residues. Per the germline V gene, CDR1 is SGHTA and CDR2 is FQGNSA. The CDR3 DNA follows: TGTGCCAGCAGCTTAGTGTTGCGCTGGGCTAGCGGGAGTACAGATACGCAGTATTTT. As protein: CASSLVLRWASGSTDTQYF. Together with reference TRBV7-2 and TRBJ2-3, the CDR3 gives the full variable domain: GAGVSQSPSNKVTEKGKDVELRCDPISGHTALYWYRQSLGQGLEFLIYFQGNSAPDKSGLPSDRFSAERTGGSVSTLTIQRTQQEDSAVYLCASSLVLRWASGSTDTQYFGPGTRLTVL.

This clonotype was found many times. This chain joins TRBV7-2 and TRBJ2-5; 7 positions match TRBD2. Looked up from germline, CDR1 is SGHTA and CDR2 is FQGNSA. The trim removed 4 bases at V and 2 bases at J, leaving 7 bases unmatched. The CDR3 length is 15 residues. In DNA form, the CDR3 reads TGTGCCAGCAGCTCAGGACTAGGGGTTCAAGAGACCCAGTACTTC. Translation: CASSSGLGVQETQYF. The whole variable domain, filled in from reference TRBV7-2 and TRBJ2-5, reads GAGVSQSPSNKVTEKGKDVELRCDPISGHTALYWYRQSLGQGLEFLIYFQGNSAPDKSGLPSDRFSAERTGGSVSTLTIQRTQQEDSAVYLCASSSGLGVQETQYFGPGTRLLVL.

This clonotype showed up many times. This chain connects TRBV6-5 to TRBJ2-3; a possible D gene is TRBD1 (6 bases). Trimming removed 2 bases at V and 2 bases at J, with 8 bases between. This CDR3 is built from 14 residues. CDR1 is MNHEY, CDR2 SVGAGI, per germline. CDR3 DNA sequence: TGTGCCAGCAGTTACCAGGGGCCCACAGATACGCAGTATTTT. It translates to CASSYQGPTDTQYF.

In its sample, this clonotype was seen many times. The chain couples TRBV6-1 to TRBJ1-5, with 12 bases fitting TRBD1. CDR1 and CDR2 (germline): MNHNS, SASEGT. Trimming took 4 bases from V and 6 from J; bases not matched to a gene: 1. This CDR3 region has 14 residues. Here the CDR3 reads CASSGDRGRQPQHF. CDR3 nucleotide sequence: TGTGCCAGCAGTGGGGACAGGGGGCGTCAGCCCCAGCATTTT.

This clonotype was observed many times. CDR3 amino acids: CASSASLAGDYNEQFF. CDR3 nucleotide sequence: TGTGCCAGCAGTGCCTCGCTAGCGGGAGATTACAATGAGCAGTTCTTC. This chain links TRBV27 with TRBJ2-1; 10 positions match TRBD2. Per germline, CDR1 MNHEY and CDR2 SMNVEV (reference sequence). Losses at the gene ends were 5 bases for V and 4 bases for J; bases not matched to a gene: 8. The CDR3 is 16 amino acids.

This chain links TRBV9 with TRBJ2-2; D not resolved. Germline V gene lookup returns CDR1 SGDLS and CDR2 YYNGEE. The CDR3 extends over 12 amino acids. Trimming stripped 2 bases from V and 6 bases from J, with 5 bases between. The CDR3 region has the DNA TGTGCCAGCAGCGTGAAGCCCGGGGAGCTGTTTTTT. The encoded protein is CASSVKPGELFF.

This clonotype occurred a few times. The gene calls are TRBV6-1 and TRBJ1-3; D uncertain. Germline V lookup: CDR1 MNHNS, CDR2 SASEGT. The CDR3 has 15 residues. Trimming removed 5 bases at V and 0 bases at J, with 11 bases between. This CDR3 is CASSKTAISGNTIYF. DNA for the CDR3: TGTGCCAGCAGTAAAACAGCTATCTCTGGAAACACCATATATTTT.

J is TRBJ1-5 and V is TRBV2; 8 bases match TRBD1. The CDR3 has 14 amino acids. CDR1 and CDR2 from the germline V gene are SNHLY and FYNNEI. Trimming at V came to 6 bases and at J to 6 bases, leaving 7 bases not matched to a gene. This CDR3 is CASSDDRGPQPQHF. In nucleotides, the CDR3 is TGTGCCAGCAGCGATGACAGGGGCCCTCAGCCCCAGCATTTT. Filled out from reference TRBV2 and TRBJ1-5, the complete variable domain reads EPEVTQTPSHQVTQMGQEVILRCVPISNHLYFYWYRQILGQKVEFLVSFYNNEISEKSEIFDDQFSVERPDGSNFTLKIRSTKLEDSAMYFCASSDDRGPQPQHFGDGTRLSIL.

V and J are TRBV7-9 and TRBJ2-2; D gene ambiguous. This CDR3 is 15 amino acids long. Germline CDR1 reads SEHNR; CDR2 reads FQNEAQ (reference sequence). V gave up 11 bases and J gave up 2 bases, with 18 bases separating them. In DNA, the CDR3 is TGTGCCGCCACGGGCGGCTTAATTAACACCGGGGAGCTGTTTTTT. This translates into CAATGGLINTGELFF.

This clonotype appeared a few times. V is TRBV12-3 or TRBV12-4 and J is TRBJ1-2; a weak D match, TRBD1 (5 bases). Trimming took 5 bases from V and 5 from J, leaving 12 bases between them. The CDR3 loop spans 13 amino acids. CDR3 in DNA: TGTGCCAGCAGTAGGGACTCCGTATATGGCTACACCTTC. Protein sequence: CASSRDSVYGYTF.

This clonotype has a count of ten or more. The chain combines TRBV27 with TRBJ2-7; D is unresolved. This CDR3 spans 10 amino acids. The ends were cut back, 5 bases at V and 9 bases at J, with 8 bases in the middle. Per the germline V gene, CDR1 is MNHEY and CDR2 is SMNVEV (reference sequence). CDR3: CASSPPGQYF. As DNA, the CDR3 is TGTGCCAGCAGTCCCCCGGGGCAGTACTTC.

This clonotype has a count of ten or more. V is TRBV28 and J is TRBJ2-1; possibly TRBD1 for D (5 bases). The germline V and J ends were trimmed by 1 base and 8 bases, with 12 bases remaining between them. Germline lookup yields CDR1 MDHEN and CDR2 SYDVKM. This CDR3 is built from 14 residues. CDR3 coding DNA: TGTGCCAGCAGTTTATTCGGCAGGGTGGATGAGCAGTTCTTC. Its translation: CASSLFGRVDEQFF.

The sample holds many counts of this clonotype. The genes are TRBV7-9 and TRBJ2-7; the D gene is possibly TRBD2 (5 bases). V gave up 6 bases and J gave up 6 bases, with 18 bases separating them. Germline V gene data show CDR1 as SEHNR and CDR2 as FQNEAQ (reference sequence). This CDR3 is built from 14 residues. CDR3 residues: CASSHSVESREQYF. Here the CDR3 DNA reads TGTGCCAGCAGTCATAGCGTGGAGAGCCGCGAGCAGTACTTC.